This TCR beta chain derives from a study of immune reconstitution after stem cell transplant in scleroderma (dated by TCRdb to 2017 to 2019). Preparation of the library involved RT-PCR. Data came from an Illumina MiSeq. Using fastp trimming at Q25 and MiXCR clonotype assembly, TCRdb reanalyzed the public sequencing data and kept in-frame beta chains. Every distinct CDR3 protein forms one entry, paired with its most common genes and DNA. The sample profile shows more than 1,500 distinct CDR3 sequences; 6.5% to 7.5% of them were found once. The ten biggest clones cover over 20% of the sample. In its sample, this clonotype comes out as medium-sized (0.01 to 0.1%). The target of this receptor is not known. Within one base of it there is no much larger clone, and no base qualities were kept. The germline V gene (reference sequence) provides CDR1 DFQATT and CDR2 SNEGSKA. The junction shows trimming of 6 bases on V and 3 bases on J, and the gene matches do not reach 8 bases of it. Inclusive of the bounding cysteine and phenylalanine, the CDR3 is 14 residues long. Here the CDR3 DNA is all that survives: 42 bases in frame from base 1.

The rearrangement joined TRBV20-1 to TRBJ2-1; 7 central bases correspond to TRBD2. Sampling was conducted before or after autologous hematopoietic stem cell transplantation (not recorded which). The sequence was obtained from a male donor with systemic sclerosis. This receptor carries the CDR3 CSAYESGDYNEQFF. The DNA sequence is TGCAGTGCCTACGAGAGCGGGGACTACAATGAGCAGTTCTTC.